The 10 T cell receptor beta chains below all came from one sample that was sequenced in a study of blood T cell repertoires in COVID-19. Sequencing used immunoSEQ multiplex PCR; TCRdb keeps in-frame clones, though not all of them. This sample yields approximately 100,000 clones, of which 75% to 95% are seen a single time; 5.5% to 7% belongs to the top ten. The specimen sequenced was peripheral blood. The source is a human donor in a cohort sampled during active COVID-19.

The rearrangement uses TRBV19 and TRBJ2-1; D is unclear. The CDR3 is 14 residues long. V gave up 0 bases and J gave up 8 bases, with 11 bases separating them. CDR1 is LNHDA and CDR2 is SQIVND in the germline V gene (reference sequence). CDR3 loop: CASSIDLRRDEQFF. The CDR3 DNA reads as TGTGCCAGTAGTATAGATCTTAGACGGGATGAGCAGTTCTTC.

The V and J genes are TRBV27 and TRBJ1-1; 9 bases map to TRBD1. The J segment lost 8 bases and the V segment lost 2 bases, leaving 3 bases of the junction unmatched. The germline V gene has CDR1 MNHEY and CDR2 SMNVEV (reference sequence). This CDR3 has 13 residues. Here the CDR3 reads CASSLPGTGEAFF. CDR3 DNA: TGTGCCAGCAGTTTACCCGGGACAGGGGAAGCTTTCTTT.

The chain employs TRBV6-5 and TRBJ2-4, with 11 bases that match TRBD1. The CDR3 has 15 amino acids. Germline CDR1 MNHEY, CDR2 SVGAGI. J was trimmed by 9 bases and V by 5 bases; bases with no gene match: 9. This chain's CDR3 is CASSHRDRGIGIQYF. CDR3 coding DNA: TGTGCCAGCAGTCACCGGGACAGGGGGATTGGCATTCAGTACTTC.

V gene TRBV11-2 combines with J gene TRBJ2-3; 12 bases line up with TRBD2. V was pared by 5 bases and J by 2 bases, with 14 bases of the junction left unmatched. CDR1 and CDR2 (germline): SGHAT, FQNNGV. The CDR3 totals 19 residues. The CDR3 sequence is CASSLLWASGGADTDTQYF. CDR3 in DNA: TGTGCCAGCAGCCTCCTCTGGGCTAGCGGGGGGGCCGACACAGATACGCAGTATTTT.

The gene calls are TRBV19 and TRBJ2-7, with D perhaps matching TRBD2 (5 bases). Germline-derived CDR1 and CDR2 are LNHDA and SQIVND (reference sequence). The CDR3 has 14 amino acids. Deletions cut 5 bases from V and 2 bases from J, with 13 bases between. CDR3 DNA sequence: TGTGCCAGTAGTGGCGGGTCTTCTACCTACGAGCAGTACTTC. This sequence encodes CASSGGSSTYEQYF.

This clone has more than one count but fewer than ten. The chain links TRBV5-6 to TRBJ1-2; 10 nucleotides line up with TRBD1. The germline V gene encodes CDR1 SGHDT and CDR2 YYEEEE. The V and J ends lost 1 base and 2 bases, in that order; junction bases with no gene match: 5. The CDR3 has 16 residues. The CDR3 DNA reads as TGTGCCAGCAGCTTGTATGGGACAGGGGCCAACTATGGCTACACCTTC. Protein: CASSLYGTGANYGYTF. The whole variable domain, filled in from reference TRBV5-6 and TRBJ1-2, reads DAGVTQSPTHLIKTRGQQVTLRCSPKSGHDTVSWYQQALGQGPQFIFQYYEEEERQRGNFPDRFSGHQFPNYSSELNVNALLLGDSALYLCASSLYGTGANYGYTFGSGTRLTVV.

The chain carries TRBV7-2 and TRBJ2-3; tentative D call: TRBD2 (5 bases). The CDR3 is made up of 14 amino acids. Germline lookup yields CDR1 SGHTA and CDR2 FQGNSA. Trimming removed 1 base from V and 5 bases from J, with 10 bases in between. CDR3 nucleotides: TGTGCCAGCAGCTTAGAACTAGTAAAAGATACGCAGTATTTT. This codes for CASSLELVKDTQYF.

In DNA form, the CDR3 reads TGTGCCAGCAGTTTCAGTACACCCATGAACACTGAAGCTTTCTTT. Amino acid sequence: CASSFSTPMNTEAFF. The chain carries TRBV2 and TRBJ1-1; D ambiguous. With 5 bases removed from V and 0 bases from J, the gap between germline ends came to 13 bases. This CDR3 spans 15 amino acids. Germline loops: CDR1 SNHLY, CDR2 FYNNEI.

The chain combines TRBV19 with TRBJ1-5; 9 nucleotides line up with TRBD1. V shed 4 bases and J 0 bases; nucleotides not matched to a gene: 4. This CDR3 has 16 amino acids. The germline gives CDR1 LNHDA, CDR2 SQIVND (reference sequence). The CDR3 spells CASSRTDRGSNQPQHF. The CDR3 bases are TGTGCCAGTAGTAGAACGGACAGGGGTAGCAATCAGCCCCAGCATTTT. Full variable domain (outside the CDR3, taken from reference TRBV19 and TRBJ1-5): DGGITQSPKYLFRKEGQNVTLSCEQNLNHDAMYWYRQDPGQGLRLIYYSQIVNDFQKGDIAEGYSVSREKKESFPLTVTSAQKNPTAFYLCASSRTDRGSNQPQHFGDGTRLSIL.

The rearrangement links TRBV9 to TRBJ1-6; D may be TRBD1 (5 bases). CDR1 is SGDLS, CDR2 YYNGEE, per germline. The CDR3 totals 14 residues. V dropped 4 bases and J dropped 5 bases, with 10 bases sitting between them. The CDR3 region has the DNA TGTGCCAGCAGCTCACAGGTGCATAATTCACCCCTCCACTTT. It yields the protein CASSSQVHNSPLHF.